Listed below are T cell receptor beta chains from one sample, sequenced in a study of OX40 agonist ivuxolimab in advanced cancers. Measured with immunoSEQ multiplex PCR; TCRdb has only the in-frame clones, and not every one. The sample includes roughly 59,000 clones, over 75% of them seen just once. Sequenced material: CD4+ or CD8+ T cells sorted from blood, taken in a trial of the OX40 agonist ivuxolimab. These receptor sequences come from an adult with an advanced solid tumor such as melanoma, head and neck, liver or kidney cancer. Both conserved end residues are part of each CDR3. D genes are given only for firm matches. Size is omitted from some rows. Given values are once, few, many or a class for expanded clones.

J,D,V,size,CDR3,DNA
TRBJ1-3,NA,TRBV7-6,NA,CASSLDRGNTIYF,TGTGCCAGCAGCTTAGACAGGGGAAACACCATATATTTT
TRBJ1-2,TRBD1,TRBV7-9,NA,CASSLEGAYGYTF,TGTGCCAGCAGCCTCGAGGGGGCCTATGGCTACACCTTC
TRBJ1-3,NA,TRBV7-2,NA,CASSRRASPGNTIYF,TGTGCCAGCAGTCGACGGGCGTCGCCTGGAAACACCATATATTTT
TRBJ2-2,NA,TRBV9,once,CASSVRAVHRGAVF,TGTGCCAGCAGCGTCCGCGCGGTACACCGGGGAGCTGTTTTT
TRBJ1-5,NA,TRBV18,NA,CASSPPGGGNQPQHF,TGTGCCAGCTCACCACCGGGCGGGGGCAATCAGCCCCAGCATTTT
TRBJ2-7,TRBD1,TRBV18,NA,CASSPLGTGAYEQYF,TGTGCCAGCTCACCGCTCGGGACAGGCGCCTACGAGCAGTACTTC
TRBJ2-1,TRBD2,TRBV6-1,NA,CASTRTSGVNNEQFF,TGTGCCAGCACCCGGACTAGCGGGGTTAACAATGAGCAGTTCTTC
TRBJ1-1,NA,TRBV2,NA,CASTDSLIEAFF,TGTGCCAGCACGGACAGCCTGATTGAAGCTTTCTTT
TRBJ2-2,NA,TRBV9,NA,CASSLMTNTGELFF,TGTGCCAGCAGCCTCATGACGAACACCGGGGAGCTGTTTTTT
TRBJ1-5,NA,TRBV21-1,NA,CASSKGPFGGWNQPQHF,TGTGCCAGCAGCAAAGGTCCCTTCGGGGGCTGGAATCAGCCCCAGCATTTT
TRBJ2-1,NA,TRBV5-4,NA,CASSPKNIHNEQFF,TGTGCCAGCAGCCCGAAAAATATACACAATGAGCAGTTCTTC
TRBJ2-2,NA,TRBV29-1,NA,CSVEIDTGELFF,TGCAGCGTAGAGATCGACACCGGGGAGCTGTTTTTT
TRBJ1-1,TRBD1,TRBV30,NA,CAWRPDREGTEAFF,TGTGCCTGGAGACCAGACAGGGAGGGCACTGAAGCTTTCTTT
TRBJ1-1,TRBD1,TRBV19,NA,CASSRDRENTEAFF,TGTGCCAGTAGTCGTGACAGGGAGAACACTGAAGCTTTCTTT
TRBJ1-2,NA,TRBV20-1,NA,CSARADDRYTF,TGCAGTGCTAGAGCGGACGACCGATACACCTTC
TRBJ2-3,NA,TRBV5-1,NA,CASSLEGGASTDTQYF,TGCGCCAGCAGCTTGGAGGGGGGTGCTAGCACAGATACGCAGTATTTT
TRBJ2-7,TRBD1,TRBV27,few,CASSPGTGEHEQYF,TGTGCCAGCAGCCCCGGGACAGGGGAACACGAGCAGTACTTC
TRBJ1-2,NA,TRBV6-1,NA,CASTKGTARGYTF,TGTGCCAGCACCAAAGGGACCGCGCGGGGCTACACCTTC
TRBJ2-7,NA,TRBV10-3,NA,CAISESGGYEQYF,TGTGCCATCAGTGAGTCAGGGGGCTACGAGCAGTACTTC
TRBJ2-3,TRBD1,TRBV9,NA,CASSATGEDTQYF,TGTGCCAGCAGCGCGACAGGGGAAGATACGCAGTATTTT
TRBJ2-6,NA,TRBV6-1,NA,CASSDWGGANVLTF,TGTGCCAGCAGTGACTGGGGAGGGGCCAACGTCCTGACTTTC
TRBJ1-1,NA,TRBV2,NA,CASSPTTIGGTKAFF,TGTGCCAGCAGTCCCACCACTATAGGCGGTACGAAAGCTTTCTTT
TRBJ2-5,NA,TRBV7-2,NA,CASSFREYETQYF,TGTGCCAGCAGCTTCCGGGAGTATGAGACCCAGTACTTC
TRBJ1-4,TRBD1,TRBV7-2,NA,CASSIGQGFEDEKLFF,TGTGCCAGCAGCATAGGACAGGGATTCGAGGATGAAAAACTGTTTTTT
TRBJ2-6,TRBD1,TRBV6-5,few,CASSDRAGANVLTF,TGTGCCAGCAGCGACAGGGCGGGGGCCAACGTCCTGACTTTC
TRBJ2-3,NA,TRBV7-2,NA,CASSVGLSGTQYF,TGTGCCAGCAGCGTAGGACTAAGCGGGACGCAGTATTTT
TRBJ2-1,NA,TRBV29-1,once,CSGREGHYNEQFF,TGCAGTGGGAGAGAGGGCCACTACAATGAGCAGTTCTTC
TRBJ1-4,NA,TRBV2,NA,CASSEAGAQGNEKLFF,TGTGCCAGCAGTGAAGCCGGGGCCCAAGGAAATGAAAAACTGTTTTTT
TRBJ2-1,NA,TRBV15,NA,CAITRGGEFF,TGTGCCATCACTAGAGGGGGGGAGTTCTTC
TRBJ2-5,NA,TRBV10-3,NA,CAISVMTQETQYF,TGTGCCATCAGTGTTATGACTCAAGAGACCCAGTACTTC
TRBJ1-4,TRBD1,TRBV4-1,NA,CASSQDHRGGEKLFF,TGCGCCAGCAGCCAAGACCACAGGGGAGGTGAAAAACTGTTTTTT
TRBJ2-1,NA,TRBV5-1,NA,CASSEGGSYNEQFF,TGCGCCAGCAGCGAAGGGGGTTCCTACAATGAGCAGTTCTTC
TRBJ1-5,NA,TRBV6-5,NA,CASSSSRVNQPQHF,TGTGCCAGCAGTTCATCTAGGGTCAATCAGCCCCAGCATTTT
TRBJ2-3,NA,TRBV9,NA,CASSVVWDNTDTQYF,TGTGCCAGCAGCGTAGTTTGGGACAACACAGATACGCAGTATTTT
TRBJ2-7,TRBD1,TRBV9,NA,CASSAGQGAPLEQYF,TGTGCCAGCAGCGCGGGACAGGGGGCTCCCCTCGAGCAGTACTTC
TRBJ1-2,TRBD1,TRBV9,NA,CASSVVSQQGAVGYTF,TGTGCCAGCAGCGTAGTTTCCCAACAGGGGGCGGTTGGCTACACCTTC
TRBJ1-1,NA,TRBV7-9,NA,CASSLSVNTEAFF,TGTGCCAGCAGCTTAAGTGTGAACACTGAAGCTTTCTTT